This entry concerns a single T cell receptor (beta chain). Its specificity is not known. CDR1 is SGHRS and CDR2 is YFSETQ in the germline V gene. The CDR3 has 15 amino acids. V lost 3 bases and J lost 3; bases outside the gene matches: 6. The data were obtained in a study of cytomegalovirus exposure and HLA in healthy donors. The PCR contained 60 Vbeta and 13 Jbeta primers. Only in-frame clones appear in the TCRdb table, and some are missing; sequencing was by immunoSEQ multiplex PCR. This repertoire includes 100,000 or so clones. Study-level results: TCR sequences were mostly rare, though some public TCRs occurred in many donors. A few chains tied to CMV proved CMV antigen-specific in vitro. Being productive about 90% or about 30% of the time was typical of most TCR beta V segments in an earlier analysis.

The sample was PBMCs. This receptor was identified in a man in his fifties or sixties in good health and CMV-seronegative. This sequence joins TRBV5-1 and TRBJ2-1, with 7 bases aligning to TRBD1. The CDR3 loop is CASSSGQVIYNEQFF. The CDR3 nucleotides read TGCGCCAGCAGCTCAGGACAGGTAATCTACAATGAGCAGTTCTTC.